The 22 T cell receptor beta chains reported below all come from one sample, sequenced in a study of human T cells and chemical hapten exposure. One entry per CDR3 protein, called by TCRdb with MiXCR from the RACE reads. The sample lists about 380,000 distinct CDR3 sequences, roughly 4.8% occurring once. Time point meaning: patch test 1, 2 weeks after DPC sensitization. Sample treatment: therapeutic diphenylcyclopropenone sensitization with weekly scalp DPC. Sample: whole blood, taken in connection with sensitization to the hapten diphenylcyclopropenone (DPC). Every receptor here comes from a woman between 50 and 59 years old with alopecia areata. Some clones in this sample may be carry-over from other donors' samples.

This clonotype was recorded a few times. J is TRBJ2-3 and V is TRBV4-1, with D possibly called TRBD1 or TRBD2 (5 bases each). The CDR3 is made up of 17 amino acids. CDR1 and CDR2 (germline): MGHRA, YSYEKL. V gave up 5 bases and J gave up 4 bases, with 22 bases separating them. CDR3 protein: CASSSRRDLEIPDTQYF. CDR3 coding DNA: TGCGCCAGCAGCAGTCGCCGGGACCTAGAGATCCCAGATACGCAGTATTTT.

This clonotype has a count of ten or more. The gene calls are TRBV11-1 and TRBJ2-3, with D unresolved. The CDR3 contains 11 residues. V lost 5 bases and J 10 bases, leaving 10 bases between the germline ends. From germline, CDR1 is SGHAT and CDR2 FQDESV (reference sequence). The CDR3 reads CASSVTGPQYF. The DNA for the CDR3 is TGTGCCAGCAGCGTGACTGGACCGCAGTATTTT.

The table lists this clonotype with a few counts. The CDR3 DNA is TGCAGTGCTAGGGATAGGACAGTGAACACTGAAGCTTTCTTT. Protein sequence: CSARDRTVNTEAFF. The chain uses TRBV20-1 and TRBJ1-1; D perhaps matches TRBD1 (6 bases). The V end was cut by 3 bases, the J end by 0 bases, with 11 bases between. The CDR3 is 14 residues long. Germline V gene sequence: CDR1 DFQATT, CDR2 SNEGSKA (reference sequence).

This clonotype was observed many times. The V gene is TRBV7-6, the J gene TRBJ2-7; D is ambiguous. From germline, CDR1 is SGHVS and CDR2 FNYEAQ. CDR3 length equals 12 residues. Trimming took off 6 bases at V and 7 bases at J, with 13 bases between the two ends. CDR3 coding DNA: TGTGCCAGCAGTTACATTTCTAAGGAGCAGTACTTC. Residues: CASSYISKEQYF.

This clonotype was seen only once. A much more abundant neighbour one base away suggests this may be a read error. V and J are TRBV20-1 and TRBJ2-1, with 10 nucleotides matching TRBD2. The V gene's germline CDR1 is DFQATT and CDR2 SNEGSKA (reference sequence). There are 14 residues in the CDR3. CDR3 nucleotide sequence: TGCAGTGCTGCCCGGACTAGCGGCCTCAATGAGAAGTTCTTC. The encoded protein is CSAARTSGLNEKFF.

This clonotype was recorded at least ten times. J is TRBJ2-4 and V is TRBV29-1; TRBD1 is a possible D gene (6 bases). This CDR3 spans 13 amino acids. The germline gives CDR1 SQVTM, CDR2 ANQGSEA. V lost 4 bases, J lost 7 bases, and 14 bases lay in between. This chain's CDR3 is CSVVAQGWNIQYF. The DNA of the CDR3 is TGCAGCGTTGTGGCACAGGGTTGGAACATTCAGTACTTC.

Concerning this clonotype: This could be a read error, since a much larger clone is one nucleotide away. V is TRBV5-1 and J is TRBJ2-3; tentative D call: TRBD1 (5 bases). This CDR3 is 15 amino acids long. V lost 1 base, J lost 4 bases, and 13 bases lay in between. CDR1 is SGHRS and CDR2 is YFSETQ in the germline V gene. The CDR3 nucleotides are TGCGCCAGCAGCTTGAAGCCAGGGATGGCAGATACGCAGTATTTT. Its protein product is CASSLKPGMADTQYF.

The CDR3 region is CASTLGVYNEQFF. The CDR3 nucleotides read TGCGCCAGCACTCTTGGGGTCTACAATGAGCAGTTCTTC. The chain has TRBV10-2 and TRBJ2-1; D uncertain. The germline V and J ends were trimmed by 7 bases and 3 bases, with 10 bases remaining between them. The germline V gene has CDR1 WSHSY and CDR2 SAAADI. The length of the CDR3 is 13 residues.

A few counts support this clonotype. V gene TRBV30 combines with J gene TRBJ2-1; D call uncertain. Trimming pared 2 bases from V and 8 bases from J, leaving 4 bases between. Per the germline V gene, CDR1 is GTSNPN and CDR2 is SVGIG (reference sequence). This CDR3 contains 10 residues. The CDR3: CAWSLDEQFF. CDR3 nucleotide sequence: TGTGCCTGGAGTTTAGATGAGCAGTTCTTC.

The table lists this clonotype with a few counts. The J gene is TRBJ2-7, the V gene TRBV3-1; TRBD2 might be the D (5 bases). The CDR3 runs to 14 residues. The V end lost 4 bases, the J end lost 1 base, and 11 bases lay between the germline ends. Germline-derived CDR1 and CDR2 are LGHDT and YNNKEL (reference sequence). The CDR3: CASSREGPSYEQYF. CDR3 nucleotides: TGTGCCAGCAGCCGAGAGGGTCCTTCCTACGAGCAGTACTTC.

This clonotype was seen repeatedly, ten times or more. CDR3 nucleotide sequence: TGTGCCAGCAGCTCCCAAGGGTGGGGGGATTCACCCCTCCACTTT. Translation: CASSSQGWGDSPLHF. This chain links TRBV11-2 with TRBJ1-6; TRBD1 might be the D (5 bases). This CDR3 has 15 residues. Germline CDR1 reads SGHAT; CDR2 reads FQNNGV. V lost 4 bases, J lost 8 bases, and 15 bases lay in between.

The V and J genes are TRBV5-1 and TRBJ1-1; D is unclear. V was cut by 0 bases and J by 7 bases, with 10 bases left in between. This CDR3 contains 13 residues. CDR1 SGHRS and CDR2 YFSETQ come from the germline V gene. Written as DNA, the CDR3 is TGCGCCAGCAGCTTGGCCATCGGCGGTGAAGCTTTCTTT. Translating it yields CASSLAIGGEAFF.

This clonotype was recorded at least ten times. The rearrangement joins TRBV27 to TRBJ2-3; TRBD2 aligns across 12 bases. The CDR3 is 15 residues long. The J segment lost 5 bases and the V segment lost 5 bases, leaving 5 bases of the junction unmatched. The germline V gene has CDR1 MNHEY and CDR2 SMNVEV (reference sequence). The chain's CDR3 is CASSAKLAGGDTQYF. The CDR3 DNA reads TGTGCCAGCAGTGCGAAACTAGCGGGAGGAGATACGCAGTATTTT.

J is TRBJ2-7 and V is TRBV28; 8 positions agree with TRBD1. Trimming at V came to 5 bases and at J to 6 bases, leaving 21 bases not matched to a gene. The germline CDR1 and CDR2 sequences are MDHEN and SYDVKM. The CDR3 runs 18 residues. This CDR3 is CASSQGTGRFEIGSEQYF. The CDR3 nucleotides are TGTGCCAGCAGTCAAGGGACAGGCAGGTTCGAGATTGGGTCCGAGCAGTACTTC.

This clonotype came up many times. The J gene is TRBJ2-1, the V gene TRBV12-3 or TRBV12-4; TRBD2 matches 11 bases. J lost 7 bases, V lost 4 bases, and 6 bases had no gene match. This CDR3 is 15 amino acids long. The CDR3: CASSSTSGMGNEQFF. CDR3 nucleotides: TGTGCCAGCAGTTCGACTAGCGGGATGGGTAATGAGCAGTTCTTC.

This chain connects TRBV6-5 to TRBJ1-2; D is uncertain. V gave up 1 base and J gave up 2 bases, with 8 bases separating them. The CDR3 is made up of 14 amino acids. Looked up from germline, CDR1 is MNHEY and CDR2 is SVGAGI. The CDR3 protein is CASSYLDSNYGYTF. CDR3 DNA sequence: TGTGCCAGCAGTTACTTGGATTCGAACTATGGCTACACCTTC.

This clonotype was found many times. The chain joins TRBV12-5 to TRBJ2-3; D is possibly TRBD2 (6 bases). Trimming cost V 8 bases and J 3 bases, with 21 bases left between them. The CDR3 runs to 16 residues. Germline values: CDR1 LGHNT, CDR2 FRNRAP. CDR3 amino acids: CASTPVGGIGTDTQYF. CDR3 DNA sequence: TGTGCTAGTACGCCTGTAGGCGGGATAGGGACAGATACGCAGTATTTT. The whole variable domain, filled in from reference TRBV12-5 and TRBJ2-3, reads DARVTQTPRHKVTEMGQEVTMRCQPILGHNTVFWYRQTMMQGLELLAYFRNRAPLDDSGMPKDRFSAEMPDATLATLKIQPSEPRDSAVYFCASTPVGGIGTDTQYFGPGTRLTVL.

On this clonotype: A clone one base away is much larger, so this may be a read error. The chain employs TRBV4-3 and TRBJ2-3; 7 nucleotides agree with TRBD2. Germline values: CDR1 LGHNA, CDR2 YSLEER. The CDR3 runs to 17 residues. The V gene end was trimmed by 3 bases and the J gene end by 6 bases; junction bases not matched to a gene: 15. The CDR3: CASSQQGFGGSSDTQYF. The CDR3, as DNA: TGCGCCAGCAGCCAGCAGGGTTTTGGCGGGAGCAGCGATACGCAGTATTTT.

The chain links TRBV7-6 to TRBJ2-7, with no clear D. From germline, CDR1 is SGHVS and CDR2 FNYEAQ. The ends were cut back, 7 bases at V and 2 bases at J, with 12 bases in the middle. The CDR3 runs 13 residues. CDR3 coding DNA: TGTGCCAGCACCCCGGACCCTGCCTACGAGCAGTACTTC. Amino acid sequence: CASTPDPAYEQYF.

This clonotype has only a few counts. This rearrangement joins TRBV6-5 to TRBJ2-3; D is ambiguous. Germline-derived CDR1 and CDR2 are MNHEY and SVGAGI. The CDR3 runs 16 residues. The V and J ends lost 2 bases and 0 bases respectively, with 12 bases between them. The CDR3 sequence: CASSYTLISSTDTQYF. For the CDR3, the DNA is TGTGCCAGCAGTTACACCCTGATATCTAGCACAGATACGCAGTATTTT.

This clonotype came up many times. The chain links TRBV27 to TRBJ2-1, with 7 bases matching TRBD1. The germline V gene encodes CDR1 MNHEY and CDR2 SMNVEV (reference sequence). V shed 5 bases and J 5 bases; nucleotides not matched to a gene: 3. The CDR3 is 13 residues long. The CDR3 bases are TGTGCCAGCAGTCCGGACAGGAACAATGAGCAGTTCTTC. It specifies CASSPDRNNEQFF.

The chain has TRBV21-1 and TRBJ2-2; the tabulated D call, TRBD1, remains unverified against the DNA. TRBV21-1 is noted as a pseudogene. The CDR3 spans 15 residues. CDR3 in amino acids: CASSKTGGNTGELFF. DNA of the CDR3: TGTGCCAGCAGCAAGACAGGGGGGAACACCGGGGAGCTGTTTTTT.